The 24 T cell receptor beta chains below come from one sample, sequenced in a study of T cells in women clearing cervical HPV infection. Method: immunoSEQ multiplex PCR; TCRdb's copy keeps in-frame clones and lacks some. This sample's table reports about 27,000 clones. Sequences were obtained from blood buffy coat. The receptors here all came from a woman between 18 and 70 years old with a cervical HPV16 infection that either progressed to CIN3+ or cleared (not recorded which).

Remarks on this clone: The read falls 3 residues short of the CDR3 end, and the missing part is taken from the germline J gene. The chain has TRBV18 and TRBJ1-2, with a possible D match to TRBD1 (6 bases). With 4 bases removed from V and 5 bases from J, the gap between germline ends came to 11 bases. Germline loops: CDR1 KGHSH, CDR2 LQKENI. This CDR3 is built from 13 residues. The DNA read from the CDR3 is TGTGCCAGCTCACGGACAGCGCAGTATGGC. Encoded protein: CASSRTAQYG. The CDR3, in full, reads CASSRTAQYGYTF. Combining the CDR3 with reference TRBV18 and TRBJ1-2 gives the whole variable domain NAGVMQNPRHLVRRRGQEARLRCSPMKGHSHVYWYRQLPEEGLKFMVYLQKENIIDESGMPKERFSAEFPKEGPSILRIQQVVRGDSAAYFCASSRTAQYGYTFGSGTRLTVV.

A note on this clone: The DNA ends 3 residues before the CDR3 does, and the rest of the CDR3 is filled in from the germline J gene. This chain connects TRBV29-1 to TRBJ1-2; D gene uncertain. This CDR3 comprises 15 residues. The germline V gene encodes CDR1 SQVTM and CDR2 ANQGSEA. V was pared by 4 bases and J by 4 bases, with 19 bases between. Partial CDR3 DNA: TGCAGCGTTGCCCGCTCCGAGGCGGGGTTCTATGGC. The encoded protein is CSVARSEAGFYG. The whole CDR3 region reads CSVARSEAGFYGYTF. Looking up the rest from reference TRBV29-1 and TRBJ1-2 gives the full variable domain: SAVISQKPSRDICQRGTSLTIQCQVDSQVTMMFWYRQQPGQSLTLIATANQGSEATYESGFVIDKFPISRPNLTFSTLTVSNMSPEDSSIYLCSVARSEAGFYGYTFGSGTRLTVV.

On this clone itself: The read ends 3 residues shy of where the CDR3 ends; the end is completed using the germline J gene. The V gene is TRBV5-4, the J gene TRBJ2-2; D is perhaps TRBD2 (7 bases). The CDR3 sequence is 14 residues long. Germline V gene data show CDR1 as SGHNT and CDR2 as YYREEE (reference sequence). Trimming pared 10 bases from V and 5 bases from J, leaving 18 bases between. Partial CDR3 DNA: TGTGCCTCATCCTCGGGGGGCGGGACCGGGGAG. Translation: CASSSGGGTGE. The full CDR3 protein is CASSSGGGTGELFF.

Concerning this clone itself: The sequenced fragment ends 3 residues before the CDR3 boundary, so the rest is inferred from the germline J gene. J is TRBJ1-5 and V is TRBV30; D not certain. CDR1 and CDR2 (germline): GTSNPN, SVGIG (reference sequence). The length of the CDR3 is 12 residues. With 0 bases removed from V and 7 bases from J, the gap between germline ends came to 7 bases. Incomplete CDR3 DNA: TGTGCCTGGAGTGTACTACGCCAGCCC. Translation: CAWSVLRQP. The whole CDR3 protein reads CAWSVLRQPQHF.

A word on this clone: The read ends 3 residues shy of where the CDR3 ends; the end is completed using the germline J gene. Other nucleotide sequences in the sample specify the same CDR3. This chain connects TRBV6-2 or TRBV6-3 to TRBJ2-7; 9 nucleotides align to TRBD1. Germline V gene data show CDR1 as MNHEY and CDR2 as SVGEGT. J lost 6 bases, V lost 5 bases, and 5 bases had no gene match. The CDR3 runs to 13 residues. The CDR3 region is CASSPTGGGEQYF. Incomplete CDR3 DNA: TGTGCCAGCAGTCCCACAGGGGGCGGCGAG.

About this clone: The read halts 3 residues ahead of the CDR3 end, with the missing end drawn from the germline J gene. The chain employs TRBV20-1 and TRBJ2-7; 8 bases map to TRBD2. CDR1 and CDR2 (germline): DFQATT, SNEGSKA (reference sequence). The CDR3 loop spans 14 amino acids. The V segment lost 5 bases and the J segment 1 base; nucleotides outside the gene matches: 7. The CDR3 DNA, read in part, is TGCAGTGCTCGGTGGACTAGCTGGTCCTACGAG. This codes for CSARWTSWSYE. The whole CDR3 reads CSARWTSWSYEQYF.

Turning to this clone: The sequence runs out 3 residues before the end of the CDR3; the remainder is reconstructed from the germline J gene. This rearrangement joins TRBV29-1 to TRBJ2-3, with 15 bases lining up with TRBD2. After removal of 3 bases from V and 5 bases from J, the junction contained 6 bases not matched to a gene. This CDR3 spans 16 amino acids. Germline values: CDR1 SQVTM, CDR2 ANQGSEA. The CDR3 DNA, read in part, is TGCAGCGTTGATATAGGACTAGCGGGAGGGGGAGATACG. It encodes CSVDIGLAGGGDT. The full CDR3 protein is CSVDIGLAGGGDTQYF.

Measured by frequency, this clone is medium-sized. CDR3 bases read: TGTGCCAGCTCACCCCAGGGGAACATT. Translation: CASSPQGNI. In full, the CDR3 reads CASSPQGNIQYF. The rearrangement uses TRBV18 and TRBJ2-4; a weak D match, TRBD1 (6 bases). Read sequence stops 3 residues before the CDR3 end, and the germline J gene provides the missing end. The V end lost 3 bases, the J end lost 7 bases, and 7 bases lay between the germline ends. From germline, CDR1 is KGHSH and CDR2 LQKENI. The CDR3 totals 12 residues.

In regard to this clone: The CDR3 extends 3 residues past the end of the read, so its final part is completed from the germline J gene. V and J are TRBV20-1 and TRBJ2-7; 9 bases are shared with TRBD2. This CDR3 region has 17 residues. The germline V gene has CDR1 DFQATT and CDR2 SNEGSKA (reference sequence). The V and J ends lost 6 bases and 0 bases, in that order; junction bases with no gene match: 15. The CDR3 DNA, read in part, is TGCAGTGCAATAACCTTTCGGCGGACTAGCGACTCCTACGAG. Translating gives CSAITFRRTSDSYE. The entire CDR3 protein is CSAITFRRTSDSYEQYF.

The CDR3 sequence is CASSLGPGELFF. The part of the CDR3 DNA that was read is TGCGCCAGCAGCCTAGGCCCCGGGGAG. The rearrangement links TRBV5-1 to TRBJ2-2, with no clear D. The sequenced fragment ends 3 residues before the CDR3 boundary, so the rest is inferred from the germline J gene. Deletions cut 4 bases from V and 6 bases from J, with 7 bases between. Germline lookup yields CDR1 SGHRS and CDR2 YFSETQ. The CDR3 length is 12 residues. Filled out from reference TRBV5-1 and TRBJ2-2, the complete variable domain reads KAGVTQTPRYLIKTRGQQVTLSCSPISGHRSVSWYQQTPGQGLQFLFEYFSETQRNKGNFPGRFSGRQFSNSRSEMNVSTLELGDSALYLCASSLGPGELFFGEGSRLTVL.

A remark on this clone: The read ends 3 residues before the CDR3 terminus; that terminus is restored from the germline J gene. The V gene is TRBV5-6, the J gene TRBJ1-1, with 11 bases identical to TRBD1. Germline V gene lookup returns CDR1 SGHDT and CDR2 YYEEEE. This CDR3 spans 14 amino acids. This chain's CDR3 is CASRPDRGRGEAFF. CDR3 DNA, as far as it was read: TGTGCCAGCAGACCGGACAGGGGGCGAGGAGAA.

A remark on this clone: The read ends 3 residues before the CDR3 terminus; that terminus is restored from the germline J gene. The chain employs TRBV30 and TRBJ2-1; D may be TRBD1 (5 bases). The CDR3 contains 13 residues. Trimming took off 3 bases at V and 6 bases at J, with 12 bases between the two ends. Germline lookup yields CDR1 GTSNPN and CDR2 SVGIG (reference sequence). The CDR3 sequence is CAWRMLGANEQFF. Partial CDR3 DNA: TGTGCCTGGAGGATGTTAGGGGCCAATGAG. Based on the CDR3 plus reference TRBV30 and TRBJ2-1, the full variable domain is SQTIHQWPATLVQPVGSPLSLECTVEGTSNPNLYWYRQAAGRGLQLLFYSVGIGQISSEVPQNLSASRPQDRQFILSSKKLLLSDSGFYLCAWRMLGANEQFFGPGTRLTVL.

Concerning this clone: The CDR3 is cut off 3 residues early in the read; its end comes from the germline J gene. The genes are TRBV2 and TRBJ2-1; 8 positions agree with TRBD2. Unmatched junction bases numbered 2, after V lost 4 bases and J lost 9 bases. This CDR3 is 12 amino acids long. Germline V gives CDR1 SNHLY, CDR2 FYNNEI. This CDR3 is CASSGLAFEQFF. Partial CDR3 DNA: TGTGCCAGCAGTGGACTAGCGTTTGAG.

For this clone: The DNA ends 3 residues before the CDR3 does, and the rest of the CDR3 is filled in from the germline J gene. J is TRBJ1-2 and V is TRBV19, with D maybe TRBD1 (6 bases). Germline V gene lookup returns CDR1 LNHDA and CDR2 SQIVND (reference sequence). The CDR3 has 16 amino acids. Here the CDR3 reads CASSIEGGVNYNDYTF. Partial CDR3 DNA: TGTGCCAGTAGTATAGAAGGGGGGGTTAACTACAATGAC.

Concerning this clone itself: The read stops 3 residues short of the end of the CDR3; the missing end is completed from the germline J gene. The V gene is TRBV11-2, the J gene TRBJ2-2; TRBD2 matches at 8 bases. Germline CDR1 is SGHAT and CDR2 is FQNNGV. V shed 5 bases, J shed 5 bases, and the junction held 4 bases outside the gene matches. The CDR3 totals 14 residues. CDR3 region: CASSLSGSTGELFF. The DNA read from the CDR3 is TGTGCCAGCAGCCTCAGCGGGAGTACCGGGGAG.

Note on this clone: The read terminates 3 residues before the CDR3 end, so the remaining end is supplied by the germline J gene. V gene TRBV5-1 combines with J gene TRBJ2-7; D remains unclear. In germline, CDR1 is SGHRS, CDR2 YFSETQ. Trimming shortened V by 2 bases and J by 1 base, and 4 bases separated the two germline ends. The CDR3 has 12 amino acids. The CDR3 region is CASSFGSYEQYF. CDR3 DNA, as far as it was read: TGCGCCAGCAGCTTCGGGTCCTACGAG.

With regard to this clone: The read terminates 3 residues ahead of where the CDR3 ends, so the germline J gene completes it. The J gene is TRBJ1-2, the V gene TRBV6-1; TRBD1 might be the D (5 bases). The CDR3 sequence is 14 residues long. V shed 3 bases and J shed 2 bases, with 10 bases lying between them. CDR1 is MNHNS and CDR2 is SASEGT in the germline V gene. The CDR3 protein is CASSETVNNYGYTF. Incomplete CDR3 DNA: TGTGCCAGCAGTGAGACAGTCAACAACTATGGC.

Concerning this clone: Sequencing ends 3 residues short of the CDR3 end; the germline J gene provides the rest. The V gene is TRBV18, the J gene TRBJ1-1, with a tentative D call TRBD1 (6 bases). V gave up 5 bases and J gave up 1 base, with 8 bases separating them. CDR3 size: 13 residues. Looked up from germline, CDR1 is KGHSH and CDR2 is LQKENI. The sequenced CDR3 bases are TGTGCCAGCTCAGAGGGGGAGAACACTGAA. Protein sequence: CASSEGENTE. The CDR3 as a whole reads CASSEGENTEAFF.

Worth noting for this clone: The read ends 3 residues shy of where the CDR3 ends; the end is completed using the germline J gene. The rearrangement links TRBV6-1 to TRBJ1-1, with D possibly matching TRBD1 (5 bases). Germline V CDR1 and CDR2: MNHNS, SASEGT. Trimming cost V 1 base and J 4 bases, with 10 bases left between them. CDR3 size: 14 residues. CDR3 DNA, as far as it was read: TGTGCCAGCAGTGAAGGGGGCTATCGCACTGAA. Amino acids: CASSEGGYRTE. The entire CDR3 reads CASSEGGYRTEAFF.

The CDR3 DNA, read in part, is TGTGCCAGCAGTCTAAACCCCAATCAGCCC. It yields the protein CASSLNPNQP. The full CDR3 reads CASSLNPNQPQHF. This chain joins TRBV11-1 and TRBJ1-5; D gene uncertain. The CDR3 goes on 3 residues after the read ends, and that part is filled in from the germline J gene. CDR3 length: 13 residues. The germline V gene encodes CDR1 SGHAT and CDR2 FQDESV (reference sequence). Trimming took 6 bases from V and 3 from J, leaving 9 bases between them.

About this clone: The read comes to an end 3 residues before the CDR3 does, leaving the germline J gene to fill in the end. The chain is built from TRBV11-3 and TRBJ2-7, with TRBD2 identical over 7 bases. Per germline, CDR1 SGHNT and CDR2 YENEEA. This CDR3 is built from 13 residues. V shed 4 bases and J 3 bases; nucleotides not matched to a gene: 3. The sequenced CDR3 bases are TGTGCCAGCAGCTCCGGACTAGACTACGAG. Translating gives CASSSGLDYE. The CDR3 in full is CASSSGLDYEQYF. Combining the CDR3 with reference TRBV11-3 and TRBJ2-7 gives the whole variable domain EAGVVQSPRYKIIEKKQPVAFWCNPISGHNTLYWYLQNLGQGPELLIRYENEEAVDDSQLPKDRFSAERLKGVDSTLKIQPAELGDSAVYLCASSSGLDYEQYFGPGTRLTVT.

The CDR3 region is CSARGTGGYNEQFF. The sequenced part of the CDR3 DNA is TGCAGCGCCAGGGGGACAGGGGGCTACAATGAG. V gene TRBV29-1 combines with J gene TRBJ2-1; 11 bases map to TRBD1. Read coverage stops 3 residues before the CDR3 terminus; the germline J gene supplies the remainder. This CDR3 comprises 14 residues. From germline, CDR1 is SQVTM and CDR2 ANQGSEA. The V gene end was trimmed by 7 bases and the J gene end by 3 bases; junction bases not matched to a gene: 5.

Concerning this clone itself: The CDR3 end falls 3 residues outside the read, so it is completed with the germline J gene. V gene TRBV10-1 combines with J gene TRBJ2-5; 7 bases are a match to TRBD1. V was clipped by 6 bases and J by 3 bases; unmatched bases: 10. This CDR3 has 15 residues. Per germline, CDR1 WNHNN and CDR2 SYGVQD (reference sequence). The sequenced CDR3 bases are TGCGCCAGCAGCCCATCCGGGCAGGGGGAAGAGACC. This translates into CASSPSGQGEET. The entire CDR3 is CASSPSGQGEETQYF.

In the case of this clone: The read is 3 residues too short to cover the CDR3 end, so that end is filled in from the germline J gene. The chain is built from TRBV18 and TRBJ1-1; a weak D match, TRBD1 (6 bases). The length of the CDR3 is 15 residues. Germline V lookup: CDR1 KGHSH, CDR2 LQKENI. V lost 3 bases, J lost 5 bases, and 16 bases lay in between. The covered CDR3 bases are TGTGCCAGCTCACCCTCCAACAGGGATTGGACTGAA. Translated, it gives CASSPSNRDWTE. The whole CDR3 region reads CASSPSNRDWTEAFF.